The sequence of this TCR beta chain was determined in a study of T cell changes during pregnancy in multiple sclerosis. The germline CDR1 and CDR2 sequences are SGDLS and YYNGEE. Trimming took 4 bases from V and 2 from J, leaving 10 bases between them. The CDR3 loop spans 14 amino acids. Some clones are missing from TCRdb's copy, which holds only in-frame ones; the method was immunoSEQ multiplex PCR. This table holds 55,000 to 65,000 clones, around 90% found once. The genes are TRBV9 and TRBJ2-1; the D gene is possibly TRBD2 (5 bases). The source material was peripheral blood, sampled in the second trimester of pregnancy. This TCR derives from a female donor with multiple sclerosis, enrolled in a pregnancy study. The CDR3 sequence is CASSPRETYNEQFF. The CDR3 coding sequence is TGTGCCAGCAGCCCTCGGGAAACCTACAATGAGCAGTTCTTC.